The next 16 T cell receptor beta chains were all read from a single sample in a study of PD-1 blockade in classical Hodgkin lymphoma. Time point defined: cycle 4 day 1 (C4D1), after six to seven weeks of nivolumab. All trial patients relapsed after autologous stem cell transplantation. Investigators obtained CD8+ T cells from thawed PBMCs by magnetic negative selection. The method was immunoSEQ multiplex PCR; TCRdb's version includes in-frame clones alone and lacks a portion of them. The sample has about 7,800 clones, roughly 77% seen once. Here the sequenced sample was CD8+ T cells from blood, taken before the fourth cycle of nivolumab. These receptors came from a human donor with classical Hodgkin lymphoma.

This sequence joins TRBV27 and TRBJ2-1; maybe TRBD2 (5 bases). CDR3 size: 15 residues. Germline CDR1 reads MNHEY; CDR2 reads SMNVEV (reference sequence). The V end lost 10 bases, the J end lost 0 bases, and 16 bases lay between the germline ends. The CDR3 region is CATNLWESSYNEQFF. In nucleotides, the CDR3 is TGTGCCACCAACCTTTGGGAGTCCTCCTACAATGAGCAGTTCTTC.

In DNA form, the CDR3 reads TGTGCCAGTTTGGGCCGCGAGCAGTACTTC. Its protein is CASLGREQYF. V usage is TRBV25-1 and J usage is TRBJ2-7, with D uncertain. V lost 9 bases and J 6 bases, leaving 9 bases between the germline ends. The V gene's germline CDR1 is MGHDK and CDR2 SYGVNS. CDR3 length: 10 amino acids.

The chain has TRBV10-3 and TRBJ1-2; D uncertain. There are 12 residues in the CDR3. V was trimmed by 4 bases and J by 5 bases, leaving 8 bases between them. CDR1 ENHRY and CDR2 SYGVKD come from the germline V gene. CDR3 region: CAISVGSYGYTF. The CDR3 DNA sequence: TGTGCCATCAGTGTGGGGTCTTATGGCTACACCTTC.

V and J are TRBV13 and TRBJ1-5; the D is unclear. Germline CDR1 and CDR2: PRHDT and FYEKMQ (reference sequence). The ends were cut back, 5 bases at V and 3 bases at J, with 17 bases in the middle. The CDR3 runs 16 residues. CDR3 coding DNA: TGTGCCAGCAGCCTAATGGGGTCCAGCCCCAATCAGCCCCAGCATTTT. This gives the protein CASSLMGSSPNQPQHF. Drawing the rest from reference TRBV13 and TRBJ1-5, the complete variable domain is AAGVIQSPRHLIKEKRETATLKCYPIPRHDTVYWYQQGPGQDPQFLISFYEKMQSDKGSIPDRFSAQQFSDYHSELNMSSLELGDSALYFCASSLMGSSPNQPQHFGDGTRLSIL.

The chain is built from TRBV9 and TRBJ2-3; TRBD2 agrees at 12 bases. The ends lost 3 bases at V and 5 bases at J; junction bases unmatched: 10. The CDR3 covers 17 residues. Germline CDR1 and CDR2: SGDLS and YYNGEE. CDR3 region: CASSAVFLAGGQDTQYF. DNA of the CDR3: TGTGCCAGCAGCGCCGTGTTCCTAGCGGGGGGGCAAGATACGCAGTATTTT.

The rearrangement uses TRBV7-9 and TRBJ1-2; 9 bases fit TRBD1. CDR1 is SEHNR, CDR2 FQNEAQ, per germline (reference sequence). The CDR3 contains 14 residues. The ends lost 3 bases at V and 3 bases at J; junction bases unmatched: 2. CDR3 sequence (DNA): TGTGCCAGCAGCTTGACAGGGGGGTACTATGGCTACACCTTC. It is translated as CASSLTGGYYGYTF.

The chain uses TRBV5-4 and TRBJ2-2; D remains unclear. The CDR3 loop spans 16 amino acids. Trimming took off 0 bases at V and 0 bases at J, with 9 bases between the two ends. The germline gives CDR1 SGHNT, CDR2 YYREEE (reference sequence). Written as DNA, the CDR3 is TGTGCCAGCAGCTTGGATCTGTCCGCGAACACCGGGGAGCTGTTTTTT. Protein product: CASSLDLSANTGELFF.

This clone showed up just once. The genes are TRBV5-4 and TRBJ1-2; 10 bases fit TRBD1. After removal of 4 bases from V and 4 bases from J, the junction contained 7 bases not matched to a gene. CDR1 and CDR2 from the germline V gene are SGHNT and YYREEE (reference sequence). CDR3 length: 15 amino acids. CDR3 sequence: CASSQRDRGPYGYTF. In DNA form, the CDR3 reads TGTGCCAGCAGCCAAAGGGACAGGGGACCCTATGGCTACACCTTC.

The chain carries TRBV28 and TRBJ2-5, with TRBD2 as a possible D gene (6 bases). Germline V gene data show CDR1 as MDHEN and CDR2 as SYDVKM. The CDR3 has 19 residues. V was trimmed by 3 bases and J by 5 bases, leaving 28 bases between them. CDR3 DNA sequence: TGTGCCAGCAGTTTTTCGGGAAGCTGGCAGCTTTTGGGGAGGGAGACCCAGTACTTC. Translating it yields CASSFSGSWQLLGRETQYF.

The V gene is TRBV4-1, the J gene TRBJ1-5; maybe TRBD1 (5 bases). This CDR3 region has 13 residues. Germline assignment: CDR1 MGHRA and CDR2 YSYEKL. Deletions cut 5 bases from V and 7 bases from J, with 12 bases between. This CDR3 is CASSGAPKQPQHF. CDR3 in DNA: TGCGCCAGCAGCGGGGCCCCCAAACAGCCCCAGCATTTT.

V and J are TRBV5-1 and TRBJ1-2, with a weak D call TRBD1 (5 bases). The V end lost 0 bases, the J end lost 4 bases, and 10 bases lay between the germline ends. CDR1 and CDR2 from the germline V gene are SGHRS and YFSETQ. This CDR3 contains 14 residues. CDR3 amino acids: CASSLGDGTYGYTF. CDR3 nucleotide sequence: TGCGCCAGCAGCTTGGGGGACGGAACCTATGGCTACACCTTC.

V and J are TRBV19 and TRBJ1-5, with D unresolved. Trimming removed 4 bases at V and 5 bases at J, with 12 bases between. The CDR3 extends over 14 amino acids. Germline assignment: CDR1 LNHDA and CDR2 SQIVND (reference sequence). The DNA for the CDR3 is TGTGCCAGTAGTACCCTATCCCGCTATCAGCCCCAGCATTTT. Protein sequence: CASSTLSRYQPQHF.

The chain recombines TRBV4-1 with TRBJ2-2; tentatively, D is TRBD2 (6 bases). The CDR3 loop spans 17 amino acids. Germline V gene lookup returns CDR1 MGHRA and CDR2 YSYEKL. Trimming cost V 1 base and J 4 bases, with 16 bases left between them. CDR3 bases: TGCGCCAGCAGCCAAGCCCCGTTTGGAGGGGTCACCGGGGAGCTGTTTTTT. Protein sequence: CASSQAPFGGVTGELFF.

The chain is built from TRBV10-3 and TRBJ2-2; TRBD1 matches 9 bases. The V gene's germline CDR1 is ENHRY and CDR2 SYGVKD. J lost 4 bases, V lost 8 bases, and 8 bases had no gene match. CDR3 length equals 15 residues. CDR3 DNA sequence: TGTGCCATCTCCCCCAGGACAGGGGTCACCGGGGAGCTGTTTTTT. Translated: CAISPRTGVTGELFF.

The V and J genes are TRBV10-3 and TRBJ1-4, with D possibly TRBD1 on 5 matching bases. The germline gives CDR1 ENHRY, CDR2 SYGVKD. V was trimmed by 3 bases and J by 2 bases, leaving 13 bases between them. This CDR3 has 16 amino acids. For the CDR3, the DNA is TGTGCCATCAGTGAATTGGGGACCCCCACTAATGAAAAACTGTTTTTT. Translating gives CAISELGTPTNEKLFF.

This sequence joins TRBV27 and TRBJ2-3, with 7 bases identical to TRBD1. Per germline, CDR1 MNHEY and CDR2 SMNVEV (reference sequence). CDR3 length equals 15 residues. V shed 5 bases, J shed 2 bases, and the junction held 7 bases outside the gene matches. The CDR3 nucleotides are TGTGCCAGCAGTCTGGGGACAGCATACACAGATACGCAGTATTTT. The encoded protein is CASSLGTAYTDTQYF.